Shown below are 16 T cell receptor beta chains from a single sample sequenced in a study of blood T cell repertoires in COVID-19. Measured with immunoSEQ multiplex PCR; TCRdb has only the in-frame clones, and not every one. The sample consists of about 310,000 clones, about 90% of them appearing once. Sequenced input: peripheral blood. The receptors come from a man aged 18 to 29 with active or convalescent COVID-19.

The chain couples TRBV19 to TRBJ2-7, with 9 bases matching TRBD1. V was pared by 4 bases and J by 2 bases, with 3 bases of the junction left unmatched. CDR3 length: 14 residues. Germline CDR1 reads LNHDA; CDR2 reads SQIVND (reference sequence). The CDR3 DNA is TGTGCCAGTAGTACATGGACAGGGGCCTACGAGCAGTACTTC. It translates to CASSTWTGAYEQYF.

This chain joins TRBV29-1 and TRBJ2-7, with D possibly being TRBD1 (6 bases). V was clipped by 4 bases and J by 0 bases, with 10 bases between them. This CDR3 region has 13 residues. Per the germline V gene, CDR1 is SQVTM and CDR2 is ANQGSEA. The CDR3 sequence: CSVGRGISYEQYF. The CDR3 nucleotides are TGCAGCGTTGGCAGGGGAATCTCCTACGAGCAGTACTTC.

The rearrangement uses TRBV4-3 and TRBJ1-2; 9 nucleotides match TRBD1. Looked up from germline, CDR1 is LGHNA and CDR2 is YSLEER. The trim removed 3 bases at V and 5 bases at J, leaving 13 bases unmatched. This CDR3 region has 17 residues. CDR3 nucleotide sequence: TGCGCCAGCAGCCAGGAATCCGGGACAGGGCTTTCTTATGGCTACACCTTC. It codes for CASSQESGTGLSYGYTF.

The chain links TRBV10-3 to TRBJ1-1; weak D call: TRBD1 (6 bases). The CDR3 covers 12 residues. CDR1 and CDR2 from the germline V gene are ENHRY and SYGVKD. V lost 6 bases to trimming and J lost 4 bases, with 9 bases between them. The DNA for the CDR3 is TGTGCCATCAGACAGGGACGCACTGAAGCTTTCTTT. This gives the protein CAIRQGRTEAFF.

As to this clone: The final CDR3 position lacks the conserved phenylalanine or tryptophan, pointing to a likely read error. The DNA is left out, because the CDR3 cannot be placed on it with certainty; the CDR3 is given as TCRdb lists it. This rearrangement joins TRBV1 to TRBJ2-7; the tabulated D call, TRBD2, remains unverified against the DNA. TRBV1 is shown as a pseudogene. Including both end residues, the CDR3 is 15 amino acids long. CDR3: CTSSQGLLNSGEVSA.

This clone was recorded a few times. The V call is TRBV4-1, the J call TRBJ2-7, with D perhaps matching TRBD1 (6 bases). Germline CDR1 is MGHRA and CDR2 is YSYEKL. Trimming pared 2 bases from V and 3 bases from J, leaving 11 bases between. The CDR3 has 14 amino acids. CDR3 nucleotides: TGCGCCAGCAGCCAATCCGACAGGAACTACGAGCAGTACTTC. It encodes CASSQSDRNYEQYF.

The J gene is TRBJ1-1, the V gene TRBV5-1, with 7 bases matching TRBD1. CDR1 SGHRS and CDR2 YFSETQ come from the germline V gene. This CDR3 is 15 amino acids long. The J segment lost 0 bases and the V segment lost 0 bases, leaving 2 bases of the junction unmatched. The CDR3 nucleotides are TGCGCCAGCAGCTTGGGACAGGGAATGAACACTGAAGCTTTCTTT. Encoded protein: CASSLGQGMNTEAFF.

The V gene is TRBV7-3, the J gene TRBJ2-3; D possibly corresponds to TRBD1 (6 bases). The CDR3 length is 16 residues. The V gene lost 1 base and the J gene lost 1 base, with 12 bases spanning the gap. Germline V gene lookup returns CDR1 SGHTA and CDR2 FQGTGA. Here the CDR3 DNA reads TGTGCCAGCAGCTTAAATCAGGGGCTAGGCACAGATACGCAGTATTTT. It encodes CASSLNQGLGTDTQYF.

V usage is TRBV7-9 and J usage is TRBJ2-3; 7 nucleotides agree with TRBD2. The CDR3 extends over 17 amino acids. Per germline, CDR1 SEHNR and CDR2 FQNEAQ (reference sequence). V was clipped by 2 bases and J by 6 bases; unmatched bases: 14. CDR3 region: CASSLLTGGRSADTQYF. DNA for the CDR3: TGTGCCAGCAGCTTATTGACGGGAGGACGGTCGGCGGATACGCAGTATTTT.

The J gene is TRBJ2-1, the V gene TRBV14, with D possibly TRBD1 on 5 matching bases. Germline V lookup: CDR1 SGHDN, CDR2 FVKESK. The CDR3 totals 13 residues. V gave up 3 bases and J gave up 6 bases, with 9 bases separating them. This CDR3 reads CASSHSGSNEQFF. The CDR3 DNA reads TGTGCCAGCAGCCATTCAGGGTCCAATGAGCAGTTCTTC. The full variable domain, rest sourced from reference TRBV14 and TRBJ2-1, is EAGVTQFPSHSVIEKGQTVTLRCDPISGHDNLYWYRRVMGKEIKFLLHFVKESKQDESGMPNNRFLAERTGGTYSTLKVQPAELEDSGVYFCASSHSGSNEQFFGPGTRLTVL.

This rearrangement joins TRBV19 to TRBJ1-5; maybe TRBD1 (5 bases). V lost 0 bases to trimming and J lost 1 base, with 22 bases between them. Germline CDR1 and CDR2: LNHDA and SQIVND (reference sequence). The CDR3 totals 20 residues. The CDR3 sequence: CASSIDGQGGWRGSNQPQHF. CDR3 DNA sequence: TGTGCCAGTAGTATAGATGGTCAGGGTGGGTGGCGTGGAAGCAATCAGCCCCAGCATTTT.

The rearrangement uses TRBV19 and TRBJ2-1; D gene unclear. The V gene's germline CDR1 is LNHDA and CDR2 SQIVND (reference sequence). The CDR3 contains 13 residues. Trimming removed 3 bases from V and 3 bases from J, with 6 bases in between. CDR3 in DNA: TGTGCCAGTAGTATTAATCTCTACAATGAGCAGTTCTTC. This encodes CASSINLYNEQFF.

For the CDR3, the DNA is TGTGCCAGCAGCCCATCAACCGGAGGGTACAGAGGCACCATATATTTT. As protein: CASSPSTGGYRGTIYF. The V and J genes are TRBV7-9 and TRBJ1-3; D is undetermined. Germline loops: CDR1 SEHNR, CDR2 FQNEAQ (reference sequence). V was shortened by 5 bases and J by 9 bases, with 23 bases between the two germline ends. The CDR3 spans 16 residues. Full variable domain (remainder filled in from reference TRBV7-9 and TRBJ1-3): DTGVSQNPRHKITKRGQNVTFRCDPISEHNRLYWYRQTLGQGPEFLTYFQNEAQLEKSRLLSDRFSAERPKGSFSTLEIQRTEQGDSAMYLCASSPSTGGYRGTIYFGEGSWLTVV.

This clone has just a few counts. The junction and the germline gene differ at one end; a read error may be behind it. The CDR3 loop reads CASRYSQNTEAFF. CDR3 bases: TGTGCCAGCAGATACTCCCAGAACACTGAAGCTTTCTTT. The rearrangement joins TRBV6-6 to TRBJ1-1; no reliable D call. Germline V CDR1 and CDR2: MNHNY, SVGAGI (reference sequence). There are 13 residues in the CDR3.

This chain uses TRBV5-1 with TRBJ2-1, with 9 bases aligning to TRBD2. The CDR3 contains 14 residues. CDR1 is SGHRS, CDR2 YFSETQ, per germline. V lost 7 bases, J lost 6 bases, and 8 bases stayed unmatched. The CDR3, as DNA: TGCGCCAGCCGTTCTAGCGGGACTAGCAATGAGCAGTTCTTC. The encoded protein is CASRSSGTSNEQFF. Full variable domain (rest looked up from reference TRBV5-1 and TRBJ2-1): KAGVTQTPRYLIKTRGQQVTLSCSPISGHRSVSWYQQTPGQGLQFLFEYFSETQRNKGNFPGRFSGRQFSNSRSEMNVSTLELGDSALYLCASRSSGTSNEQFFGPGTRLTVL.

This clone was counted only a few times. V and J are TRBV7-2 and TRBJ1-5, with no clear D. The V end was cut by 3 bases, the J end by 2 bases, with 5 bases between. From germline, CDR1 is SGHTA and CDR2 FQGNSA. CDR3 size: 13 residues. CDR3 nucleotide sequence: TGTGCCAGCAGCTTTTATGGCAATCAGCCCCAGCATTTT. Translation gives CASSFYGNQPQHF.